The 14 T cell receptor beta chains reported below all come from one sample, sequenced in a study of cytomegalovirus exposure and HLA in healthy donors. PCR primers comprised 60 Vbeta and 13 Jbeta primers. Sequenced by immunoSEQ multiplex PCR; TCRdb stores in-frame clones only, minus some. The sample comprises about 150,000 clones, more than 65% of which are singletons, and 1% to 1.5% rests with the top ten. The material sequenced was PBMCs. The receptors come from a middle-aged man in good health and CMV-seropositive.

The sample holds a few counts of this clone. The chain has TRBV5-1 and TRBJ2-3; 8 nucleotides align to TRBD2. The CDR3 loop spans 18 amino acids. Germline CDR1 SGHRS, CDR2 YFSETQ. V lost 0 bases to trimming and J lost 5 bases; unmatched junction nucleotides: 14. The CDR3 reads CASSLAPLLAASGDTQYF. The CDR3 nucleotides are TGCGCCAGCAGCTTGGCCCCCTTACTAGCGGCCTCGGGAGATACGCAGTATTTT.

V is TRBV28 and J is TRBJ1-4, with 9 bases matching TRBD1. The V gene's germline CDR1 is MDHEN and CDR2 SYDVKM. The CDR3 loop spans 14 amino acids. V shed 4 bases, J shed 8 bases, and the junction held 5 bases outside the gene matches. CDR3 in amino acids: CASSYRGRGEKLFF. The CDR3 DNA sequence: TGTGCCAGCAGTTACAGGGGGCGAGGAGAAAAACTGTTTTTT.

This sequence joins TRBV4-3 and TRBJ2-3, with a weak D call TRBD2 (5 bases). The germline CDR1 and CDR2 sequences are LGHNA and YSLEER. Trimming stripped 0 bases from V and 5 bases from J, with 15 bases between. The CDR3 length is 16 residues. CDR3 region: CASSQEGRTGVDTQYF. The DNA of the CDR3 is TGCGCCAGCAGCCAAGAGGGTAGGACTGGGGTAGATACGCAGTATTTT.

The chain joins TRBV7-9 to TRBJ1-3; TRBD1 might be the D (6 bases). CDR3 size: 14 residues. V lost 5 bases, J lost 3 bases, and 11 bases lay in between. Germline lookup yields CDR1 SEHNR and CDR2 FQNEAQ (reference sequence). CDR3 in DNA: TGTGCCAGCAGCAAACAGGGAATTGGAAACACCATATATTTT. This codes for CASSKQGIGNTIYF.

The rearrangement links TRBV5-1 to TRBJ2-7, with a tentative D call TRBD1 (6 bases). Germline V gene lookup returns CDR1 SGHRS and CDR2 YFSETQ. This CDR3 has 14 residues. Trimming took 4 bases from V and 7 from J, leaving 18 bases between them. The CDR3 protein is CASSGQGHGEEQYF. CDR3 nucleotides: TGCGCCAGCAGCGGGCAGGGGCATGGGGAAGAGCAGTACTTC.

The chain recombines TRBV2 with TRBJ1-1, with D possibly matching TRBD1 (5 bases). Germline-derived CDR1 and CDR2 are SNHLY and FYNNEI. The length of the CDR3 is 13 residues. The V gene lost 8 bases and the J gene lost 7 bases, with 17 bases spanning the gap. CDR3 DNA: TGTGCCAGCCGCTTGACAGCCGCTCGTGAAGCTTTCTTT. This translates into CASRLTAAREAFF. The variable domain in full, with the rest retrieved from reference TRBV2 and TRBJ1-1, is EPEVTQTPSHQVTQMGQEVILRCVPISNHLYFYWYRQILGQKVEFLVSFYNNEISEKSEIFDDQFSVERPDGSNFTLKIRSTKLEDSAMYFCASRLTAAREAFFGQGTRLTVV.

The chain couples TRBV2 to TRBJ1-5, with D hard to call. CDR1 and CDR2 from the germline V gene are SNHLY and FYNNEI. V shed 5 bases and J shed 4 bases, with 12 bases lying between them. This CDR3 is built from 14 residues. The DNA for the CDR3 is TGTGCCAGCAGTCATTCAGGTCGGAATCAGCCCCAGCATTTT. It is translated as CASSHSGRNQPQHF.

V and J are TRBV10-3 and TRBJ1-5, with D tentatively TRBD1 (5 bases). Trimming stripped 0 bases from V and 4 bases from J, with 10 bases between. The CDR3 is 15 amino acids. Germline V gives CDR1 ENHRY, CDR2 SYGVKD. CDR3 loop: CAISESVAGNQPQHF. Written as DNA, the CDR3 is TGTGCCATCAGTGAGTCGGTAGCAGGGAATCAGCCCCAGCATTTT.

This chain joins TRBV19 and TRBJ2-5; tentative D call: TRBD1 (6 bases). The CDR3 has 12 amino acids. Germline CDR1 is LNHDA and CDR2 is SQIVND (reference sequence). Between the trimmed V and J ends, which lost 7 bases and 5 bases, there was a span of 11 bases. The CDR3 loop reads CASTEGVETQYF. Written as DNA, the CDR3 is TGTGCCAGTACCGAGGGGGTGGAGACCCAGTACTTC.

V usage is TRBV5-1 and J usage is TRBJ2-5; 9 bases align to TRBD1. CDR3 size: 14 residues. With 7 bases clipped from V and 3 bases from J, the junction kept 7 bases outside the gene matches. Germline-derived CDR1 and CDR2 are SGHRS and YFSETQ. CDR3 coding DNA: TGCGCCAGCCACAGGGGACAGGGAAAAGAGACCCAGTACTTC. Encoded protein: CASHRGQGKETQYF.

This clone occurred a few times. This chain joins TRBV5-8 and TRBJ2-7; D is undetermined. Looked up from germline, CDR1 is SGHTS and CDR2 is YDEGEE. Between the trimmed V and J ends, which lost 4 bases and 7 bases, there was a span of 12 bases. The CDR3 is made up of 12 amino acids. The CDR3 is CASSNTVLEQYF. The CDR3 nucleotides read TGTGCCAGCAGCAACACAGTGCTTGAGCAGTACTTC.

CDR3 protein: CASSYTRDQPQHF. Written as DNA, the CDR3 is TGTGCCAGCAGTTACACTCGGGATCAGCCCCAGCATTTT. The rearrangement uses TRBV6-5 and TRBJ1-5; D gene unclear. The germline V and J ends were trimmed by 2 bases and 5 bases, with 7 bases remaining between them. The V gene's germline CDR1 is MNHEY and CDR2 SVGAGI. CDR3 length: 13 residues.

With regard to this clone: The same CDR3 arises from other DNA sequences in this sample as well. V usage is TRBV5-1 and J usage is TRBJ2-3, with 11 bases fitting TRBD2. V shed 4 bases and J 3 bases; nucleotides not matched to a gene: 1. Germline values: CDR1 SGHRS, CDR2 YFSETQ. There are 14 residues in the CDR3. CDR3 amino acids: CASSLAGGTDTQYF. CDR3 nucleotide sequence: TGCGCCAGCAGCCTAGCGGGGGGAACAGATACGCAGTATTTT.

The CDR3 sequence is CASSRDRGVNEQFF. CDR3 coding DNA: TGCGCCAGCAGCCGGGACAGGGGGGTTAATGAGCAGTTCTTC. The chain uses TRBV5-1 and TRBJ2-1; TRBD1 agrees at 11 bases. The CDR3 contains 14 residues. With V trimmed by 4 bases and J by 7 bases, 4 bases remained unmatched. Germline V lookup: CDR1 SGHRS, CDR2 YFSETQ.